The clone carrying this T cell receptor (beta chain) was observed a few times. The sample is drawn from a study of blood T cell repertoires in COVID-19. The overall study: Material from acute and convalescent COVID-19 was sourced from the United States, Italy and Spain. In each case, the material was cDNA or gDNA derived from T cells, B-cell-depleted T cells, or PBMCs.

Per the original methods: Estimation of nucleated cell counts was performed using reference gene primer amplification. Produced via immunoSEQ multiplex PCR; TCRdb's table is partial and in-frame only. That table gives V, J and clone size, and the DNA gave D and trimming. The sample shows tens of thousands of clones, over 70% of them seen only once. CDR1 and CDR2 (germline): LNHDA, SQIVND (reference sequence). V was clipped by 4 bases and J by 8 bases, with 14 bases between them. The CDR3 has 14 residues. This TCR was recovered from a woman in her 70s with acute or convalescent COVID-19. The specimen was peripheral blood. The V gene is TRBV19, the J gene TRBJ1-4; tentative D call: TRBD1 (6 bases). The CDR3 DNA sequence: TGTGCCAGTAGTACCACAGGGAAGAGCGAAAAACTGTTTTTT. This encodes CASSTTGKSEKLFF. The variable domain in full, completed from reference TRBV19 and TRBJ1-4, reads DGGITQSPKYLFRKEGQNVTLSCEQNLNHDAMYWYRQDPGQGLRLIYYSQIVNDFQKGDIAEGYSVSREKKESFPLTVTSAQKNPTAFYLCASSTTGKSEKLFFGSGTQLSVL.